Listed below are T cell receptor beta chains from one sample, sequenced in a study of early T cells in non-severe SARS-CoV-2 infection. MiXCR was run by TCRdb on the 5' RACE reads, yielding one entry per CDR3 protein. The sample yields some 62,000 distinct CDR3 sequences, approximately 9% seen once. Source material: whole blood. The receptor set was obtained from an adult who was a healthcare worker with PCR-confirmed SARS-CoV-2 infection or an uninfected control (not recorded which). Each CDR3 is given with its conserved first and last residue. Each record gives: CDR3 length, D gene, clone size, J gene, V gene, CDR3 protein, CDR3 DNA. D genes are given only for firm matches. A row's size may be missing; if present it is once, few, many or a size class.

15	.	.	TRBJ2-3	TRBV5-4	CASSPPPGTTDTQYF	TGTGCCAGCAGCCCCCCCCCAGGGACAACAGATACGCAGTATTTT
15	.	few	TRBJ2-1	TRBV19	CASSIRRGGYNEQFF	TGTGCCAGTAGTATTCGGAGAGGGGGTTACAATGAGCAGTTCTTC
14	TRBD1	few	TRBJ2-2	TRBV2	CASHPTGVTGELFF	TGTGCCAGTCACCCGACAGGGGTCACCGGGGAGCTGTTTTTT
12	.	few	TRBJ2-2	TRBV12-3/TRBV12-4	CAGRSNTGELFF	TGCGCGGGACGGTCGAACACCGGGGAGCTGTTTTTT
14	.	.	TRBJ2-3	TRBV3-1	CASRGHISTDTQYF	TGTGCCAGCCGCGGACACATTAGCACAGATACGCAGTATTTT
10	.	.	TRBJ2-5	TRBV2	CASREETQYF	TGTGCCAGCAGAGAAGAGACCCAGTACTTC
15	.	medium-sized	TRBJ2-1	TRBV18	CASSPDFPEAGEQFF	TGTGCCAGCTCACCGGACTTCCCAGAGGCAGGTGAGCAGTTCTTC
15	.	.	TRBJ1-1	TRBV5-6	CASSVWTLRSTEAFF	TGTGCCAGCAGCGTCTGGACTCTTCGATCGACTGAAGCTTTCTTT
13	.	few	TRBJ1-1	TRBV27	CASSRYPLTEAFF	TGTGCCAGCAGTCGATACCCATTGACTGAAGCTTTCTTT
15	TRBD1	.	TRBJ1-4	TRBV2	CASTVDRGDNEKLFF	TGTGCCAGCACCGTAGACAGGGGCGATAATGAAAAACTGTTTTTT
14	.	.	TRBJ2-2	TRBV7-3	CASSPQTGTGELFF	TGTGCCAGCAGCCCCCAGACTGGGACCGGGGAGCTGTTTTTT
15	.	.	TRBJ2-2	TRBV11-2	CASSFGGRVDGELFF	TGTGCCAGCAGCTTTGGTGGTCGAGTTGACGGGGAGCTGTTTTTT
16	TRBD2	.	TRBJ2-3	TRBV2	CASKLLAGGPTDTQYF	TGTGCCAGCAAATTACTAGCGGGGGGGCCTACAGATACGCAGTATTTT
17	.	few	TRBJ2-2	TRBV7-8	CASSLVGRGMNTGELFF	TGTGCCAGCAGCTTAGTTGGTCGGGGAATGAACACCGGGGAGCTGTTTTTT
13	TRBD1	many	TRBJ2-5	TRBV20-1	CSARRTGVETQYF	TGCAGTGCTAGGCGGACAGGGGTAGAGACCCAGTACTTC
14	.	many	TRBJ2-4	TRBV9	CASSPGSSENIQYF	TGTGCCAGCAGCCCCGGCAGCTCAGAAAACATTCAGTACTTC
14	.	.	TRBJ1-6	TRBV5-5	CASSLQKGMAPLHF	TGTGCCAGCAGCTTGCAGAAGGGAATGGCACCCCTCCACTTT
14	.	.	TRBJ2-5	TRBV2	CASSADRNQETQYF	TGTGCCAGCAGTGCAGACAGAAACCAAGAGACCCAGTACTTC
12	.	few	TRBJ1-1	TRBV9	CASSAANTEAFF	TGTGCCAGCAGCGCAGCGAACACTGAAGCTTTCTTT
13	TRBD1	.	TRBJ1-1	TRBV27	CASGQGVNTEAFF	TGTGCCAGCGGTCAGGGGGTCAACACTGAAGCTTTCTTT
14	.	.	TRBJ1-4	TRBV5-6	CASSLQGYREKLFF	TGTGCCAGCAGTCTCCAGGGGTATCGAGAAAAACTGTTTTTT
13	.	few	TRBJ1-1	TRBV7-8	CANSRGANTEAFF	TGTGCCAACAGTCGGGGGGCAAACACTGAAGCTTTCTTT
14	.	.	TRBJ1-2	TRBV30	CAWTGLAGPHGYTF	TGTGCCTGGACAGGTTTGGCGGGGCCCCATGGCTACACCTTC
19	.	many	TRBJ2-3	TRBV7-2	CASSLEDFWERSVADTQYF	TGTGCCAGCAGCTTAGAGGACTTCTGGGAGCGGTCTGTCGCAGATACGCAGTATTTT
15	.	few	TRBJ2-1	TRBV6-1	CASRERGSTYNEQFF	TGTGCCAGCAGGGAGAGGGGGTCCACCTACAATGAGCAGTTCTTC
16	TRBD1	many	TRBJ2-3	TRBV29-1	CSVAPRQGISTDTQYF	TGCAGCGTTGCCCCACGACAGGGTATTAGTACAGATACGCAGTATTTT
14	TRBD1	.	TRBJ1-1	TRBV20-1	CSARETGGNTEAFF	TGCAGTGCTAGAGAAACAGGGGGAAACACTGAAGCTTTCTTT
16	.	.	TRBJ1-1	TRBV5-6	CASSFPPGQLNTEAFF	TGTGCCAGCAGCTTTCCACCGGGACAACTGAACACTGAAGCTTTCTTT
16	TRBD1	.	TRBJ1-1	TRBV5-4	CASSPGGQRDDTEAFF	TGTGCCAGCAGCCCCGGGGGACAGCGAGACGACACTGAAGCTTTCTTT